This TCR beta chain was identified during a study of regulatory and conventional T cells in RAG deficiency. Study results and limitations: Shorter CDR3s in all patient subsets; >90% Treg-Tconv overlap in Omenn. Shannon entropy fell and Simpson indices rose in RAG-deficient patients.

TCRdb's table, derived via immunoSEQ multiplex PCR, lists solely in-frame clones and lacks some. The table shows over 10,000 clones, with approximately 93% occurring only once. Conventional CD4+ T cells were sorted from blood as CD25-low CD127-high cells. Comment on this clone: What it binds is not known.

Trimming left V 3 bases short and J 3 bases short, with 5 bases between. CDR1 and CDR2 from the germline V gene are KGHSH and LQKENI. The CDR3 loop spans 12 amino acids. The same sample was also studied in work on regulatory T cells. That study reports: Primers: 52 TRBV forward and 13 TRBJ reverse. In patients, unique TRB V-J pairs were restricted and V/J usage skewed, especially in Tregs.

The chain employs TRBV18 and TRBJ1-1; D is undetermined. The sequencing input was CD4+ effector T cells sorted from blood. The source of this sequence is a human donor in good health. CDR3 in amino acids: CASSPRDTEAFF. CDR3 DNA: TGTGCCAGCTCACCCCGGGACACTGAAGCTTTCTTT.